The T cell receptor (beta chain) under discussion was sequenced for a study of blood T cell repertoires in COVID-19. Background on the study: Sources were T cells, B-cell-depleted T cells, or PBMCs; the material itself was cDNA or gDNA.

In the original workflow: Estimation of nucleated cell counts relied on the amplification of reference gene primers. The repertoire was sequenced with immunoSEQ multiplex PCR; TCRdb's copy has only in-frame clones and lacks some. The V and J calls and the clone size are those of that table, but D and trimming were determined from the DNA. The data show fewer than 350,000 clones, with roughly 89% seen just once and about 1.7% held by the top ten. The germline gives CDR1 DFQATT, CDR2 SNEGSKA (reference sequence). The ends lost 3 bases at V and 6 bases at J; junction bases unmatched: 9. CDR3 length: 14 residues. Participant-given clinical history determined each cohort assignment.

This rearrangement joins TRBV20-1 to TRBJ2-5, with 8 bases that match TRBD2. The sequence derives from a woman aged 40 to 49 who had recovered from COVID-19. Sequenced: PBMCs or T cells enriched from blood (not recorded which). The CDR3 nucleotides read TGCAGTGCTAGTGGTAGCGGGGATATAAAGACCCAGTACTTC. Its translation: CSASGSGDIKTQYF.